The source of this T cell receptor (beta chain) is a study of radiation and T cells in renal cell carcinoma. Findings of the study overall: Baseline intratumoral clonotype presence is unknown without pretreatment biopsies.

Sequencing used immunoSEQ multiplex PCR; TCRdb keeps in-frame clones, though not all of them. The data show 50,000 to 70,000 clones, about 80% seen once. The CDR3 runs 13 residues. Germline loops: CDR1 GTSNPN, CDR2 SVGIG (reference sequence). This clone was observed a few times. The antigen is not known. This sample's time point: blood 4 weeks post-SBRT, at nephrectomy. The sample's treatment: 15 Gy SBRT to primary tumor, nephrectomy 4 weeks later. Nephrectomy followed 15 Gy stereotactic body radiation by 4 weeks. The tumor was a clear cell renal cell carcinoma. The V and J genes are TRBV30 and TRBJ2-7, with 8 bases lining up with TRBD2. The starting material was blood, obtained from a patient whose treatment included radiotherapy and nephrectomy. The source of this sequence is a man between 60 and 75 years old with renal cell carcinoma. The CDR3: CALKRGSSYEQYF. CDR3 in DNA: TGTGCTCTAAAGCGGGGGAGCTCCTACGAGCAGTACTTC.